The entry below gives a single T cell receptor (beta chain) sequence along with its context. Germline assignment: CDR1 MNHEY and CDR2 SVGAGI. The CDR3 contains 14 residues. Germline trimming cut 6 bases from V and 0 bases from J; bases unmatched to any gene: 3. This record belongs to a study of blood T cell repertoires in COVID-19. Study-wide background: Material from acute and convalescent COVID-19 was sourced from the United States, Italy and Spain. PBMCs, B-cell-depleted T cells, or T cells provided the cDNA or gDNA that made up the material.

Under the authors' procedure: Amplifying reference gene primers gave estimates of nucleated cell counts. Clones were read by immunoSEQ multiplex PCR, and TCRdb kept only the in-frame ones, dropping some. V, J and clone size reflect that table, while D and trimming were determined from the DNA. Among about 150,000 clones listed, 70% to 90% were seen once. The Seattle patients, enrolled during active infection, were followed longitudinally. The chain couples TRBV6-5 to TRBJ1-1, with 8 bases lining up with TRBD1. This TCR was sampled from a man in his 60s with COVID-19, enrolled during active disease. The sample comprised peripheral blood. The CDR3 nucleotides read TGTGCCAGCAGAATGACAGGGGTGAACACTGAAGCTTTCTTT. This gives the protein CASRMTGVNTEAFF.